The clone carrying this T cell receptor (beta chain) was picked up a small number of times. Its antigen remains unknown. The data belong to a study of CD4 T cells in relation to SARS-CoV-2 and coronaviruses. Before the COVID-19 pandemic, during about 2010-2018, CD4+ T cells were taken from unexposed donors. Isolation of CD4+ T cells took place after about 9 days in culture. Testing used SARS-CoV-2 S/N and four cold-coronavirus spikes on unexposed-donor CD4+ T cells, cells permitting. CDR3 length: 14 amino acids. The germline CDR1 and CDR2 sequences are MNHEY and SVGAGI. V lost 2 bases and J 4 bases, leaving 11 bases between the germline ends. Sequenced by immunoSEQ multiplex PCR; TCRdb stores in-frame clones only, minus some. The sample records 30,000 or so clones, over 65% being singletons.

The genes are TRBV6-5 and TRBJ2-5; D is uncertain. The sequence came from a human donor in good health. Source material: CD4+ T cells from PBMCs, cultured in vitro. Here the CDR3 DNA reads TGTGCCAGCAGTTACGGGGTTCGGGCAGAGACCCAGTACTTC. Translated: CASSYGVRAETQYF.